Listed below are T cell receptor beta chains from one sample, sequenced in a study of radiotherapy plus CTLA-4 blockade in lung cancer. Sequencing used immunoSEQ multiplex PCR; TCRdb keeps in-frame clones, though not all of them. The table includes about 49,000 clones, roughly 76% detected once. The sample was peripheral blood, taken from a patient treated with radiotherapy plus ipilimumab. These receptors all stem from a human donor with non-small cell lung cancer who had stable disease on radiotherapy plus ipilimumab. The CDR3 runs from the conserved cysteine through the conserved F or W. Fields, in order: J gene, V gene, clone size, D gene, CDR3 length, CDR3 protein, CDR3 DNA. D genes are given only for firm matches. The listing skips clone size in some rows; elsewhere it reads once, few, many or a size class.

TRBJ2-7,TRBV6-1,few,.,14,CASSPGDTNYEQYF,TGTGCCAGCAGCCCCGGAGACACGAACTACGAGCAGTACTTC
TRBJ2-1,TRBV28,.,TRBD2,16,CASSLFAGGRTNEQFF,TGTGCCAGCAGTTTATTTGCGGGGGGGCGTACGAATGAGCAGTTCTTC
TRBJ1-5,TRBV6-5,few,.,15,CASSQSGRIDQPQHF,TGTGCCAGCAGCCAAAGCGGACGGATAGATCAGCCCCAGCATTTT
TRBJ2-3,TRBV7-6,.,TRBD1,14,CASSGTVNTDTQYF,TGTGCCAGCAGCGGGACAGTTAACACAGATACGCAGTATTTT
TRBJ1-2,TRBV7-2,.,.,14,CASSQTRNSYGYTF,TGTGCCAGCAGCCAAACACGAAACTCCTATGGCTACACCTTC
TRBJ2-3,TRBV11-3,.,TRBD1,15,CASSLSGQGRDTQYF,TGTGCCAGCAGCTTGTCCGGACAGGGGAGGGATACGCAGTATTTT
TRBJ1-1,TRBV28,.,.,14,CASSFGQRGTEAFF,TGTGCCAGCAGTTTCGGGCAGAGGGGCACTGAAGCTTTCTTT
TRBJ1-3,TRBV6-1,.,.,13,CASTRDLGNTIYF,TGTGCCAGCACCCGGGATCTAGGAAACACCATATATTTT
TRBJ2-1,TRBV14,once,.,13,CASSQDLPGEQFF,TGTGCCAGCAGCCAAGATCTTCCTGGTGAGCAGTTCTTC
TRBJ1-1,TRBV7-6,.,.,15,CASSQRPSGGTEAFF,TGTGCCAGCAGCCAGAGACCGAGTGGGGGGACTGAAGCTTTCTTT
TRBJ1-2,TRBV6-5,.,TRBD1,15,CASSSGQDPWYGYTF,TGTGCCAGCAGTTCGGGACAGGATCCCTGGTATGGCTACACCTTC
TRBJ1-2,TRBV7-2,.,.,16,CASSPRLGGPNYGYTF,TGTGCCAGCAGCCCCCGTCTTGGCGGACCTAACTATGGCTACACCTTC
TRBJ1-3,TRBV10-3,.,.,14,CATAGGPSGNTIYF,TGTGCCACCGCTGGGGGACCCTCTGGAAACACCATATATTTT
TRBJ2-1,TRBV9,.,TRBD2,15,CASSVGGGPYNEQFF,TGTGCCAGCAGCGTAGGCGGGGGGCCCTACAATGAGCAGTTCTTC
TRBJ2-1,TRBV14,.,.,17,CASSQLNRVSSYNEQFF,TGTGCCAGCAGCCAATTAAACAGGGTCTCCTCCTACAATGAGCAGTTCTTC
TRBJ1-1,TRBV18,.,.,13,CASSPGGDTEAFF,TGTGCCAGCTCACCCGGGGGTGACACTGAAGCTTTCTTT
TRBJ2-3,TRBV6-4,few,.,14,CASSGAGFRDTQYF,TGTGCCAGCAGTGGGGCAGGGTTTCGAGATACGCAGTATTTT
TRBJ1-2,TRBV10-2,.,.,12,CASSGRDYGYTF,TGCGCCAGCAGCGGCAGGGACTATGGCTACACCTTC
TRBJ1-4,TRBV11-2,.,.,12,CASSLGLRKLFF,TGTGCCAGCAGCTTAGGGCTCCGTAAACTGTTTTTT
TRBJ1-1,TRBV7-6,.,.,13,CASSARAYTEAFF,TGTGCCAGCAGTGCCCGGGCTTACACTGAAGCTTTCTTT
TRBJ1-5,TRBV18,few,TRBD1,17,CASSPSTGAFSNQPQHF,TGTGCCAGCTCACCATCGACAGGGGCCTTTAGCAATCAGCCCCAGCATTTT
TRBJ2-5,TRBV4-1,.,.,13,CASSQVNSETQYF,TGCGCCAGCAGCCAAGTGAATTCAGAGACCCAGTACTTC
TRBJ1-1,TRBV6-6,.,TRBD1,14,CASSYKGADTEAFF,TGTGCCAGCAGTTATAAGGGGGCCGATACTGAAGCTTTCTTT
TRBJ2-2,TRBV5-1,.,.,15,CASSFNWGRAGELFF,TGCGCCAGCAGCTTCAACTGGGGCCGGGCCGGGGAGCTGTTTTTT
TRBJ1-1,TRBV4-1,.,.,15,CASSQDRAADTEAFF,TGCGCCAGCAGCCAAGATAGGGCGGCGGACACTGAAGCTTTCTTT
TRBJ2-3,TRBV21-1,.,.,15,CASSNTTGRTDTQYF,TGTGCCAGCAGCAATACGACAGGACGAACAGATACGCAGTATTTT
TRBJ2-1,TRBV7-2,.,TRBD1,15,CASSFTGDDYNEQFF,TGTGCCAGCAGCTTTACAGGGGATGACTACAATGAGCAGTTCTTC
TRBJ1-1,TRBV25-1,.,.,14,CASSEWRGNTEAFF,TGTGCCAGCAGTGAATGGAGGGGGAACACTGAAGCTTTCTTT
TRBJ1-5,TRBV30,.,.,14,CAWSWQDSNQPQHF,TGTGCCTGGAGTTGGCAGGATAGCAATCAGCCCCAGCATTTT
TRBJ1-3,TRBV7-9,many,.,15,CASSFGGEYGNTIYF,TGTGCCAGCAGCTTTGGCGGGGAATATGGAAACACCATATATTTT
TRBJ2-1,TRBV11-3,.,.,13,CASSLQDRGEQFF,TGTGCCAGCAGCTTGCAGGACCGGGGGGAGCAGTTCTTC
TRBJ2-3,TRBV1,.,.,20,CTSSQERLGRGPASTDTQYF,TGCACCAGCAGCCAAGAGAGATTGGGAAGGGGACCCGCTAGCACAGATACGCAGTATTTT
TRBJ2-1,TRBV6-1,few,TRBD1,16,CASSARDRASFYEQFF,TGTGCCAGCAGTGCAAGGGACAGGGCTAGTTTTTATGAGCAGTTCTTC
TRBJ2-1,TRBV13,.,TRBD2,15,CASSRGGTTYNEQFF,TGTGCCAGCAGCCGCGGGGGGACCACCTACAATGAGCAGTTCTTC
TRBJ2-3,TRBV6-5,once,.,14,CASSLVRSADTQYF,TGTGCCAGCAGCTTAGTACGTTCAGCAGATACGCAGTATTTT
TRBJ2-7,TRBV11-2,.,TRBD2,15,CASSRSGGPTYEQYF,TGTGCCAGCAGCCGGAGCGGGGGACCTACCTACGAGCAGTACTTC
TRBJ2-7,TRBV2,.,TRBD1,14,CASVIQGVSYEQYF,TGTGCCAGCGTTATACAGGGGGTATCCTACGAGCAGTACTTC
TRBJ2-1,TRBV9,.,.,15,CASSANGGSYNEQFF,TGTGCCAGCAGCGCTAACGGGGGAAGCTACAATGAGCAGTTCTTC
TRBJ2-3,TRBV2,.,TRBD1,13,CASRQGAQDTQYF,TGTGCCAGCAGACAGGGGGCACAAGATACGCAGTATTTT
TRBJ1-3,TRBV20-1,.,.,11,CSAALGNTIYF,TGCAGTGCTGCCTTGGGAAACACCATATATTTT
TRBJ1-1,TRBV7-2,.,.,16,CASSSNRENMNTEAFF,TGTGCCAGCAGCTCAAACAGGGAGAATATGAACACTGAAGCTTTCTTT
TRBJ2-3,TRBV13,.,TRBD2,17,CASSSMRGAVYPDTQYF,TGTGCCAGCAGCTCCATGCGGGGGGCCGTATATCCGGATACGCAGTATTTT
TRBJ1-2,TRBV6-1,.,TRBD1,14,CASSRDRRDYGYTF,TGTGCCAGCAGCCGGGACAGGAGGGACTATGGCTACACCTTC
TRBJ2-5,TRBV13,many,.,15,CASSPARSRSETQYF,TGTGCCAGCAGCCCAGCACGATCCAGGAGTGAGACCCAGTACTTC
TRBJ1-5,TRBV7-2,many,.,15,CASSLAMGGNQPQHF,TGTGCCAGCAGCTTAGCGATGGGGGGCAATCAGCCCCAGCATTTT
TRBJ1-5,TRBV4-1,.,.,14,CASSQEGFTQPQHF,TGCGCCAGCAGCCAGGAAGGGTTCACTCAGCCCCAGCATTTT
TRBJ2-1,TRBV9,.,.,16,CASSTPLRTAHNEQFF,TGTGCCAGCAGCACACCTCTGAGGACGGCCCACAATGAGCAGTTCTTC
TRBJ1-1,TRBV28,.,.,15,CASSLGGRENTEAFF,TGTGCCAGCAGTTTAGGGGGTCGGGAAAACACTGAAGCTTTCTTT
TRBJ1-3,TRBV4-1,.,.,17,CASSQRASAGPGNTIYF,TGCGCCAGCAGCCAGAGGGCTTCGGCAGGGCCTGGAAACACCATATATTTT
TRBJ2-1,TRBV9,few,.,15,CASSVGQWWAGEQFF,TGTGCCAGCAGCGTAGGACAGTGGTGGGCTGGCGAGCAGTTCTTC
TRBJ2-7,TRBV5-1,.,.,16,CASSLGQAYKFHEQYF,TGCGCCAGCAGCTTGGGACAGGCGTACAAATTCCACGAGCAGTACTTC
TRBJ1-6,TRBV28,.,.,12,CASSSEGIPLHF,TGTGCCAGCAGTTCCGAGGGGATCCCCCTCCACTTT
TRBJ1-6,TRBV2,.,.,9,CASSEPLHF,TGTGCCAGCAGTGAGCCCCTCCACTTT